Listed here is a single T cell receptor (beta chain). A much larger clone differs by one base, so this may be a read error. Clones were sequenced by immunoSEQ multiplex PCR, and TCRdb holds only the in-frame ones, with some missing. The table has approximately 180,000 clones, 85% seen once. These data originate in a study of blood T cell repertoires in COVID-19. This CDR3 is built from 15 residues. The germline gives CDR1 SGHTA, CDR2 FQGNSA. Trimming removed 1 base from V and 0 bases from J, with 4 bases in between. The sequenced sample was peripheral blood. The sequence was collected from a person aged 70 to 80 with COVID-19, enrolled during active disease. V is TRBV7-2 and J is TRBJ1-6; D remains ambiguous. The chain's CDR3 is CASSLGSSYNSPLHF. DNA of the CDR3: TGTGCCAGCAGCTTAGGGAGCTCCTATAATTCACCCCTCCACTTT.